These 7 T cell receptor beta chains originate from one sample sequenced in a study of Tregs in tolerant kidney transplant recipients. Profiled with immunoSEQ multiplex PCR; TCRdb holds only in-frame clones, not every one. There are roughly 80,000 clones in the sample; approximately 90% occur only once, and about 0.3% lies in the top ten. The sequences come from Tregs from blood, collected before the transplant. The receptors were gathered from a human donor who received a combined kidney and bone marrow transplant.

The chain joins TRBV29-1 to TRBJ2-7, with 10 bases matching TRBD1. The J segment lost 3 bases and the V segment lost 6 bases, leaving 5 bases of the junction unmatched. The germline V gene encodes CDR1 SQVTM and CDR2 ANQGSEA. This CDR3 contains 13 residues. The DNA of the CDR3 is TGCAGCGTCGCGGGGACAGGGGACTACGAGCAGTACTTC. Protein: CSVAGTGDYEQYF.

This chain connects TRBV6-1 to TRBJ2-7, with D hard to call. In germline, CDR1 is MNHNS, CDR2 SASEGT. Trimming took 10 bases from V and 0 from J, leaving 16 bases between them. This CDR3 is 14 amino acids long. This CDR3 is CATADHSSSYEQYF. For the CDR3, the DNA is TGTGCCACCGCTGACCACTCAAGCTCCTACGAGCAGTACTTC.

J is TRBJ1-3 and V is TRBV7-9; D not certain. Germline CDR1 SEHNR, CDR2 FQNEAQ (reference sequence). CDR3 size: 13 residues. V shed 3 bases and J shed 0 bases, with 3 bases lying between them. The CDR3 sequence: CASSFYSGNTIYF. Written as DNA, the CDR3 is TGTGCCAGCAGCTTTTACTCTGGAAACACCATATATTTT.

The chain has TRBV4-1 and TRBJ2-2; 8 positions agree with TRBD1. Germline V gene lookup returns CDR1 MGHRA and CDR2 YSYEKL. The V gene end was trimmed by 3 bases and the J gene end by 4 bases; junction bases not matched to a gene: 1. The CDR3 covers 14 residues. CDR3 residues: CASSQDRATGELFF. CDR3 in DNA: TGCGCCAGCAGCCAGGACAGGGCCACCGGGGAGCTGTTTTTT.

This chain uses TRBV11-2 with TRBJ2-6; D uncertain. The ends were cut back, 4 bases at V and 0 bases at J, with 4 bases in the middle. Germline V CDR1 and CDR2: SGHAT, FQNNGV. This CDR3 spans 14 amino acids. The CDR3: CASSYPSGANVLTF. The CDR3 DNA sequence: TGTGCCAGCAGCTACCCCTCTGGGGCCAACGTCCTGACTTTC. The full variable domain, its missing parts supplied by reference TRBV11-2 and TRBJ2-6, is EAGVAQSPRYKIIEKRQSVAFWCNPISGHATLYWYQQILGQGPKLLIQFQNNGVVDDSQLPKDRFSAERLKGVDSTLKIQPAKLEDSAVYLCASSYPSGANVLTFGAGSRLTVL.

The chain couples TRBV5-3 to TRBJ2-2; D is unclear. TRBV5-3 is an ORF; its function is uncertain. The germline V and J ends were trimmed by 6 bases and 0 bases, with 6 bases remaining between them. This CDR3 region has 13 residues. DNA for the CDR3: TGTGCCAGAAACACCCCGAACACCGGGGAGCTGTTTTTT. Translation gives CARNTPNTGELFF.

V and J are TRBV28 and TRBJ2-7; 13 bases match TRBD2. This CDR3 spans 19 amino acids. Germline V gives CDR1 MDHEN, CDR2 SYDVKM. V lost 3 bases to trimming and J lost 1 base; unmatched junction nucleotides: 12. CDR3 coding DNA: TGTGCCAGCAGTTTCCTTTACGGACTAGCGGGAGTTGTATCCTACGAGCAGTACTTC. This translates into CASSFLYGLAGVVSYEQYF.